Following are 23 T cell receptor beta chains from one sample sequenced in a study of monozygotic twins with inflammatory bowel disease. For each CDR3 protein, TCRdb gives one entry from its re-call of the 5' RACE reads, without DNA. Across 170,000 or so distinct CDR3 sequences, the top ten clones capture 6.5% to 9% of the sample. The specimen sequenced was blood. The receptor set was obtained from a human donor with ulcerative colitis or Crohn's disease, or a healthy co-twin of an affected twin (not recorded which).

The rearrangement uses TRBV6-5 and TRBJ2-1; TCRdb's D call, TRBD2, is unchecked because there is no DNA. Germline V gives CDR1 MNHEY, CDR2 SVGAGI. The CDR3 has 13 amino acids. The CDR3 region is CASTRLAGNEQFF.

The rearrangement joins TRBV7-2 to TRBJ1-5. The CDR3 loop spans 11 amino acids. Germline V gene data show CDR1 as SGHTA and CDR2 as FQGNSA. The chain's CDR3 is CASSPSQPQHF.

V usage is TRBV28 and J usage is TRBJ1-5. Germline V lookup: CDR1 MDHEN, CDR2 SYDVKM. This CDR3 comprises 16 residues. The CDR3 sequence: CASSFGQRMLNQPQHF.

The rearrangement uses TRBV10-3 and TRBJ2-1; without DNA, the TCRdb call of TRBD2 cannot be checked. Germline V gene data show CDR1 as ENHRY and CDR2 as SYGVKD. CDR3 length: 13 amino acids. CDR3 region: CAIGGGVSNEQFF.

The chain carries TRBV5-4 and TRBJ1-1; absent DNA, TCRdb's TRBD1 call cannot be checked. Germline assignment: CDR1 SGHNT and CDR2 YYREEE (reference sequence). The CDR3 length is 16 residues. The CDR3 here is CASRPGTGDMNTEAFF.

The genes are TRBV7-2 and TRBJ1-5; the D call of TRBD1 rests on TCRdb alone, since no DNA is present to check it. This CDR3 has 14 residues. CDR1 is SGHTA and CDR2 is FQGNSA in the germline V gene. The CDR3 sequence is CASSFRGTDQPQHF.

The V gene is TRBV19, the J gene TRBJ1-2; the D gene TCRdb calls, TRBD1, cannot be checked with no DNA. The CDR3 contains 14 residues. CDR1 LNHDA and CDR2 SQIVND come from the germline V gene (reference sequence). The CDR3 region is CASRTTGDRYGYTF.

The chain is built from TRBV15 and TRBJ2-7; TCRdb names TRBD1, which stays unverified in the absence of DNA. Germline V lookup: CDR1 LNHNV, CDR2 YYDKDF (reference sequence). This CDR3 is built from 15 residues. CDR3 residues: CATSSTRGQGYEQYF.

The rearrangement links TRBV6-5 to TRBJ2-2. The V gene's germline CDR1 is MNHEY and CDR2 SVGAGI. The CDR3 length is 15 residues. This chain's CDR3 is CASSYSRIDGGELFF.

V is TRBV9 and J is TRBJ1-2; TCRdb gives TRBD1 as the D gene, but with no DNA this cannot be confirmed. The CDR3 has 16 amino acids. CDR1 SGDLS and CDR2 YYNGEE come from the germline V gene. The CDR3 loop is CASSAETGGFNYGYTF.

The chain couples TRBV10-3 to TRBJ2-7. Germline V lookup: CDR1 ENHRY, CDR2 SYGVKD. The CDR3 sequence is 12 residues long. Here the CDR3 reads CAIGQTDYEQYF.

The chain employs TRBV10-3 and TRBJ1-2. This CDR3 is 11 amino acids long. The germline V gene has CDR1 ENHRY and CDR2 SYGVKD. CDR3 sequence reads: CAISTDYGYTF.

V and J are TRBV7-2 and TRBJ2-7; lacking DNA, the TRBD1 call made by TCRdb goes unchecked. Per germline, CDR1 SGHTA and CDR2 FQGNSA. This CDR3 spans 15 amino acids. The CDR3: CASSLAWDRSYEQYF.

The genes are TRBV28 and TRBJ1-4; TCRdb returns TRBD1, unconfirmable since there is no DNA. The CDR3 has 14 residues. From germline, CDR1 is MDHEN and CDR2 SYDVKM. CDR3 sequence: CASRRPGRNEKLFF.

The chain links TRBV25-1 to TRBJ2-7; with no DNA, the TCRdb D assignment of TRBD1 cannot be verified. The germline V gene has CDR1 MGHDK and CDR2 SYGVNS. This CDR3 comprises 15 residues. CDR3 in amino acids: CASSDSTGGGYEQYF.

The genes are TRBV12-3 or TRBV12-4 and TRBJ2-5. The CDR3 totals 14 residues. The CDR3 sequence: CASSLRTVIETQYF.

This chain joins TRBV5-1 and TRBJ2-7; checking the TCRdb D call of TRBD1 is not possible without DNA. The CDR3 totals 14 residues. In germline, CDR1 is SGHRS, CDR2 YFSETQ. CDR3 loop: CASSLVPGRHEQYF.

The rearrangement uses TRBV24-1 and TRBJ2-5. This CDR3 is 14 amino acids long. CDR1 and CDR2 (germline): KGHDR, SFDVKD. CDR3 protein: CATSDRAVQETQYF.

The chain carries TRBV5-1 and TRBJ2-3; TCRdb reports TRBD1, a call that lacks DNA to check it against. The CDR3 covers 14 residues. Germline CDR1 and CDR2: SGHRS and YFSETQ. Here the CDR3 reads CASSDRVHTDTQYF.

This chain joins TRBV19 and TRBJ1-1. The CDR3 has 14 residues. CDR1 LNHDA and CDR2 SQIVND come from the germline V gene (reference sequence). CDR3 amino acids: CASSIDTTYTEAFF.

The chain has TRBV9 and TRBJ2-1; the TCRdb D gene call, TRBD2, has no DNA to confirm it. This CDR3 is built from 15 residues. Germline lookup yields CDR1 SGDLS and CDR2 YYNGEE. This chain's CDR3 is CASSVDSGRTGEQFF.

The CDR3 is CASSRDYYGYTF. V is TRBV12-3 or TRBV12-4 and J is TRBJ1-2; TCRdb names TRBD1, which stays unverified in the absence of DNA. CDR3 length: 12 amino acids.

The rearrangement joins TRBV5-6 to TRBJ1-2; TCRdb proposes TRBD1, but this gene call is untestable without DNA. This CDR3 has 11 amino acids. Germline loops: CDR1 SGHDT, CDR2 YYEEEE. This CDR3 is CLDRGFYGYTF.